The source of this T cell receptor beta chain is a study of blood T cell repertoires in COVID-19. In the study overall: Samples representing acute and convalescent COVID-19 were sourced from the United States, Italy and Spain. PBMCs, B-cell-depleted T cells, or T cells provided the cDNA or gDNA that made up the material.

J lost 3 bases, V lost 6 bases, and 6 bases had no gene match. This CDR3 is 14 amino acids long. Germline V gene data show CDR1 as MGHRA and CDR2 as YSYEKL. This clone was counted a few times. Original methodology: Estimates of nucleated cell counts were drawn from the amplification of reference gene primers. The data were produced by immunoSEQ multiplex PCR, yet TCRdb's version contains in-frame clones alone and is incomplete. That table supplies the V and J calls and clone size; D and trimming were determined from the DNA. The table lists 40,000 to 55,000 clones, about 89% of them singletons. The source is a human donor in a cohort sampled during active COVID-19. The V call is TRBV4-1, the J call TRBJ2-7, with 9 positions matching TRBD1. Source material: peripheral blood. The CDR3 bases are TGCGCCAGCAGATTCGACAGGGGGGACTACGAGCAGTACTTC. Translation gives CASRFDRGDYEQYF.